The clone carrying this TCR beta chain is categorized as medium-sized. This specimen belongs to a study of spatial heterogeneity in lung cancer. Overall study: Beta-chain sequences were consistently detected more often than alpha-chain sequences.

MiXCR was run by TCRdb on the 5' RACE reads, yielding one entry per CDR3 protein. The top ten clones hold over 11% of a sample with 24,000 or so distinct CDR3 sequences, 5.5% to 8.5% of them seen once. Time point given: sample taken at primary tumor resection. In each case, whole RNA from tumor, nontumor lung or frozen PBMC was sequenced unsorted. CDR1 is SGHRS and CDR2 is YFSETQ in the germline V gene. V was trimmed by 4 bases and J by 3 bases, leaving 10 bases between them. The CDR3 is 14 residues long. The material sequenced was PBMCs, taken at surgery. The clonotype comes from a male donor with early-stage non-small cell lung cancer. The chain joins TRBV5-1 to TRBJ2-2, with D tentatively TRBD1 or TRBD2 (5 bases each). Written as DNA, the CDR3 is TGCGCCAGCAGCCCTGGGGGTTACACCGGGGAGCTGTTTTTT. Translated: CASSPGGYTGELFF.